Listed below are T cell receptor beta chains from one sample, sequenced in a study of immune evolution from preneoplasia to lung adenocarcinoma. The data were produced by immunoSEQ multiplex PCR, yet TCRdb's version contains in-frame clones alone and is incomplete. The sample yields 7,000 or so clones, over 70% seen once. Sequenced: FFPE adjacent normal lung tissue. Receptor source: a person aged 65 to 79 with lung adenocarcinoma. CDR3s include the opening cysteine and the closing phenylalanine or tryptophan. D genes are given only for firm matches. The size field is filled for only some rows; it gives once, few, many or a size class.

j_call clone_size v_call d_call cdr3_aa cdr3_nt
TRBJ2-1 - TRBV2 TRBD2 CASSDLSGGEYNEQFF TGTGCCAGCAGTGACCTTAGCGGGGGGGAATACAATGAGCAGTTCTTC
TRBJ2-2 - TRBV7-8 - CASSPRGLALFPGTGELFF TGTGCCAGCAGCCCCCGCGGGCTAGCCCTATTTCCGGGCACCGGGGAGCTGTTTTTT
TRBJ1-1 - TRBV11-2 - CASSSEGTPRTEAFF TGTGCCAGCAGCTCAGAGGGCACACCCCGCACTGAAGCTTTCTTT
TRBJ2-1 - TRBV9 - CASSEGPAYNEQFF TGTGCCAGCAGCGAGGGGCCAGCCTACAATGAGCAGTTCTTC
TRBJ1-6 - TRBV28 TRBD1 CASRKGQGDNSPLHF TGTGCCAGCAGAAAGGGACAGGGTGATAATTCACCCCTCCACTTT
TRBJ1-3 - TRBV27 - CASSFRGGSGNTIYF TGTGCCAGCAGTTTTCGGGGGGGCTCTGGAAACACCATATATTTT
TRBJ2-2 - TRBV4-2 - CASSPTIGNTGELFF TGTGCCAGCAGCCCCACGATCGGGAACACCGGGGAGCTGTTTTTT
TRBJ1-2 - TRBV28 - CASSSAGTATVNYGYTF TGTGCCAGCAGTTCCGCCGGGACCGCTACTGTTAACTATGGCTACACCTTC
TRBJ2-7 - TRBV7-6 - CASSLDVGTYEQYF TGTGCCAGCAGCTTAGACGTTGGTACCTACGAGCAGTACTTC
TRBJ2-3 - TRBV7-9 TRBD1 CASSFGTGIDTQYF TGTGCCAGCAGCTTTGGGACAGGGATAGATACGCAGTATTTT
TRBJ2-5 - TRBV15 - CATSTKTQETQYF TGTGCCACCAGCACCAAAACTCAAGAGACCCAGTACTTC
TRBJ1-1 - TRBV6-1 - CASSDRGQLNTEAFF TGTGCTAGCAGTGATAGAGGACAGCTGAACACTGAAGCTTTCTTT
TRBJ1-6 - TRBV15 TRBD1 CATSRDVRGQALRALHF TGTGCCACCAGCAGAGATGTAAGGGGACAGGCCCTTCGGGCCCTCCACTTT
TRBJ2-3 - TRBV7-3 TRBD1 CASSLRGGTGVPDTQYF TGTGCCAGCAGCTTAAGGGGCGGGACAGGAGTGCCAGATACGCAGTATTTT
TRBJ2-7 - TRBV5-1 - CASSAAGGGEQYF TGCGCCAGTTCGGCTGCAGGGGGAGGAGAGCAGTACTTC
TRBJ1-1 once TRBV14 - CASSLAMNTEAFF TGTGCCAGCAGCCTGGCCATGAACACTGAAGCTTTCTTT